A few counts support the clone carrying this TCR beta chain. V lost 5 bases to trimming and J lost 8 bases; unmatched junction nucleotides: 4. Germline V lookup: CDR1 SGHAT, CDR2 FQNNGV. The CDR3 length is 14 residues. These data are taken from a study of molecular identifiers for immune sequencing clone quantification. TCRdb used MiXCR to reprocess the PCR reads, holding one entry per CDR3 protein. The sample includes 490,000 or so distinct CDR3 sequences, roughly 24% of them seen just once. The V gene is TRBV11-2, the J gene TRBJ2-1; 12 positions match TRBD2. Sequencing input: naive CD8+ T cells from blood, with Jurkat cell RNA spiked in. Subset given: FACS-sorted CD8+CD4-CCR7+CD45RA+ naive T cells. The TCR was taken from a human donor in good health. Some libraries in this study had Jurkat cell RNA spiked in. The CDR3 spells CASSELAGGDEQFF. As DNA, the CDR3 is TGTGCCAGCAGCGAACTAGCGGGGGGCGATGAGCAGTTCTTC.